Listed here is a single T cell receptor (beta chain). The sample is drawn from a study of blood T cell repertoires in COVID-19. On the study more broadly: Acute and convalescent COVID-19 samples came from the United States, Italy and Spain. In each case, the material was cDNA or gDNA derived from T cells, B-cell-depleted T cells, or PBMCs.

In the original processing: Researchers report that nucleated cell counts were estimated from reference gene primer amplification. Produced via immunoSEQ multiplex PCR; TCRdb's table is partial and in-frame only. For V, J and clone size, that table is used; D and trimming come from the DNA. This sample has 160,000 or so clones; more than 80% occur once, and the top ten carry around 16%. The sequence was collected from a woman between 40 and 50 years old with acute or convalescent COVID-19. The sequenced sample was peripheral blood.

The CDR3 DNA reads as TGTGCCAGCAGGGTACAGGGAAGCAATCAGCCCCAGCATTTT. Translation gives CASRVQGSNQPQHF. The chain carries TRBV28 and TRBJ1-5; a possible D gene is TRBD1 (6 bases). CDR1 and CDR2 from the germline V gene are MDHEN and SYDVKM. The ends were cut back, 6 bases at V and 1 base at J, with 10 bases in the middle. The CDR3 contains 14 residues.